One and the same sample provided the 15 T cell receptor beta chains below, sequenced in a study of siplizumab effects on memory and regulatory T cells. Assay used: immunoSEQ multiplex PCR; TCRdb lists only in-frame clones, some missing. Seen here are 50,000 to 70,000 clones, roughly 96% observed once, and the top ten hold 0.08% to 0.1%. Material for sequencing was naive CD8+ T cells sorted from blood. The receptors stem from a human donor in good health.

This rearrangement joins TRBV29-1 to TRBJ1-2; D is uncertain. V gave up 2 bases and J gave up 6 bases, with 10 bases separating them. Germline V gene data show CDR1 as SQVTM and CDR2 as ANQGSEA. The CDR3 runs 12 residues. The CDR3 reads CSVERGVDGYTF. The CDR3 DNA follows: TGCAGCGTTGAACGCGGGGTAGATGGCTACACCTTC.

This chain links TRBV9 with TRBJ1-1; D is ambiguous. CDR1 is SGDLS, CDR2 YYNGEE, per germline. This CDR3 has 13 residues. V gave up 0 bases and J gave up 4 bases, with 7 bases separating them. CDR3 loop: CASSVAYGTEAFF. CDR3 bases: TGTGCCAGCAGCGTAGCTTACGGCACTGAAGCTTTCTTT.

J is TRBJ2-3 and V is TRBV9; D possibly corresponds to TRBD1 (6 bases). Germline V gene sequence: CDR1 SGDLS, CDR2 YYNGEE. Trimming stripped 2 bases from V and 2 bases from J, with 12 bases between. The CDR3 is 15 residues long. The CDR3 spells CASSVGDTITDTQYF. In nucleotides, the CDR3 is TGTGCCAGCAGCGTTGGGGACACTATCACAGATACGCAGTATTTT.

V and J are TRBV27 and TRBJ2-3, with 9 bases identical to TRBD2. The ends lost 5 bases at V and 5 bases at J; junction bases unmatched: 8. Per germline, CDR1 MNHEY and CDR2 SMNVEV (reference sequence). The CDR3 totals 15 residues. This chain's CDR3 is CASSRTGLALDTQYF. The CDR3 DNA reads as TGTGCCAGCAGTAGGACGGGACTAGCATTAGATACGCAGTATTTT.

V gene TRBV4-1 combines with J gene TRBJ2-7; 8 bases fit TRBD1. J gave up 4 bases and V 0 bases, and 11 bases lay outside the gene matches. The CDR3 consists of 17 residues. Germline-derived CDR1 and CDR2 are MGHRA and YSYEKL. DNA of the CDR3: TGCGCCAGCAGCCAAGATCTCCGACAGGGGTTAGGTTACGAGCAGTACTTC. This translates into CASSQDLRQGLGYEQYF.

The rearrangement uses TRBV28 and TRBJ2-1, with unresolved D. This CDR3 spans 15 amino acids. Trimming removed 6 bases at V and 0 bases at J, with 12 bases between. Germline values: CDR1 MDHEN, CDR2 SYDVKM. The CDR3 nucleotides read TGTGCCAGCAGCCTAGATCCCAGCTCCTACAATGAGCAGTTCTTC. Its protein is CASSLDPSSYNEQFF.

The V call is TRBV9, the J call TRBJ2-7; D unclear. This CDR3 is built from 16 residues. V dropped 1 base and J dropped 5 bases, with 19 bases sitting between them. Looked up from germline, CDR1 is SGDLS and CDR2 is YYNGEE. The DNA for the CDR3 is TGTGCCAGCAGCGTATACCCCACGGTCGATGGGAACGAGCAGTACTTC. This codes for CASSVYPTVDGNEQYF.

The chain links TRBV5-6 to TRBJ1-1, with D unclear. This CDR3 has 14 amino acids. From germline, CDR1 is SGHDT and CDR2 YYEEEE. Trimming removed 3 bases from V and 4 bases from J, with 13 bases in between. This CDR3 reads CASSSARRVTEAFF. In DNA, the CDR3 is TGTGCCAGCAGCTCGGCCCGAAGGGTCACTGAAGCTTTCTTT. The full variable domain, completed using reference TRBV5-6 and TRBJ1-1, is DAGVTQSPTHLIKTRGQQVTLRCSPKSGHDTVSWYQQALGQGPQFIFQYYEEEERQRGNFPDRFSGHQFPNYSSELNVNALLLGDSALYLCASSSARRVTEAFFGQGTRLTVV.

To note about this clone: This CDR3 is also generated by other DNA sequences in the sample. The J gene is TRBJ2-3, the V gene TRBV5-1, with 7 bases aligning to TRBD2. CDR1 is SGHRS, CDR2 YFSETQ, per germline. There are 15 residues in the CDR3. J gave up 4 bases and V 0 bases, and 5 bases lay outside the gene matches. The CDR3 coding sequence is TGCGCCAGCAGCTTGGCCGGACTAGAAGCAGATACGCAGTATTTT. It yields the protein CASSLAGLEADTQYF.

V is TRBV4-1 and J is TRBJ2-1; no firm D call. Trimming left V 0 bases short and J 9 bases short, with 3 bases between. The V gene's germline CDR1 is MGHRA and CDR2 YSYEKL. This CDR3 comprises 11 residues. CDR3 residues: CASSQEGEQFF. CDR3 sequence (DNA): TGCGCCAGCAGCCAAGAAGGTGAGCAGTTCTTC.

CDR3 loop: CASSTTTGGLFYGANVLTF. The CDR3 bases are TGTGCCAGTAGTACCACGACAGGGGGCTTGTTCTATGGGGCCAACGTCCTGACTTTC. The rearrangement links TRBV19 to TRBJ2-6; TRBD1 matches at 10 bases. Germline CDR1 LNHDA, CDR2 SQIVND (reference sequence). The CDR3 is made up of 19 amino acids. V shed 4 bases and J 3 bases; nucleotides not matched to a gene: 12.

This sequence joins TRBV7-2 and TRBJ2-7, with D possibly being TRBD1 (7 bases). The CDR3 covers 15 residues. Germline V gene lookup returns CDR1 SGHTA and CDR2 FQGNSA. V was trimmed by 1 base and J by 4 bases, leaving 14 bases between them. CDR3 in DNA: TGTGCCAGCAGCTTAGGAGGGCAGGGGGGATACGAGCAGTACTTC. Residues: CASSLGGQGGYEQYF.

This clone was observed a handful of times. The rearrangement links TRBV2 to TRBJ2-7; 7 bases are shared with TRBD1. J was trimmed by 3 bases and V by 4 bases; bases with no gene match: 6. This CDR3 spans 14 amino acids. Germline CDR1 and CDR2: SNHLY and FYNNEI. The CDR3 DNA sequence: TGTGCCAGCAGTGTTGGGGACAGAGGCTACGAGCAGTACTTC. It translates to CASSVGDRGYEQYF.

This clone has only one observation. This chain joins TRBV6-6 and TRBJ2-1; D is uncertain. Trimming took 6 bases from V and 4 from J, leaving 10 bases between them. The CDR3 sequence is 13 residues long. The V gene's germline CDR1 is MNHNY and CDR2 SVGAGI (reference sequence). The chain's CDR3 is CASSPDVYNEQFF. The DNA of the CDR3 is TGTGCCAGCAGCCCCGACGTTTACAATGAGCAGTTCTTC.

J is TRBJ1-4 and V is TRBV11-2; D perhaps matches TRBD1 (5 bases). Trimming removed 5 bases from V and 0 bases from J, with 10 bases in between. This CDR3 has 15 amino acids. The V gene's germline CDR1 is SGHAT and CDR2 FQNNGV. The CDR3 region has the DNA TGTGCCAGCAGCCTTTACAGGTCAACTAATGAAAAACTGTTTTTT. Translating gives CASSLYRSTNEKLFF.